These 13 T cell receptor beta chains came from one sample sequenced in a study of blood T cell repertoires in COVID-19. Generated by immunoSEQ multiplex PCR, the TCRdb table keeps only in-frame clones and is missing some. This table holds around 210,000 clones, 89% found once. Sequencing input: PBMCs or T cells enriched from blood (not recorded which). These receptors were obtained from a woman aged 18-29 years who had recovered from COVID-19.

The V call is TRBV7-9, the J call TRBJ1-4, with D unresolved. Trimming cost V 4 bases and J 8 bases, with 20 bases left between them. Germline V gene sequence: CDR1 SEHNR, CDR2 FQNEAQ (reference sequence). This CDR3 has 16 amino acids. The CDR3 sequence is CASSSTNRPTDEKLFF. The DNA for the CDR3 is TGTGCCAGCAGCTCTACAAACAGACCGACCGACGAAAAACTGTTTTTT.

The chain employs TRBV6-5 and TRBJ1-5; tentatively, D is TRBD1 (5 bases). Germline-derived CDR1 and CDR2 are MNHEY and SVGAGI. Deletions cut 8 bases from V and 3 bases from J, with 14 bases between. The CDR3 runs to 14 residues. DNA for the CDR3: TGTGCCAGCGGGGACGGGGGTTACAATCAGCCCCAGCATTTT. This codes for CASGDGGYNQPQHF.

In nucleotides, the CDR3 is TGTGCCAGCAGTTCGCAGGGGAGCTCCTACAATGAGCAGTTCTTC. It yields the protein CASSSQGSSYNEQFF. The V gene is TRBV28, the J gene TRBJ2-1, with D maybe TRBD1 (6 bases). This CDR3 is built from 15 residues. V was trimmed by 4 bases and J by 0 bases, leaving 10 bases between them. Germline CDR1 reads MDHEN; CDR2 reads SYDVKM.

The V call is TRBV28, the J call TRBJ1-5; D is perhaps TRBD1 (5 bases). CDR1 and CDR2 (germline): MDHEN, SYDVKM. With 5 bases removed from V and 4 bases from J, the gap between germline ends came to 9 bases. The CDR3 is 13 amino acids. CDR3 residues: CASSRQRNQPQHF. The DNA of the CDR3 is TGTGCCAGCAGTCGACAGAGGAATCAGCCCCAGCATTTT.

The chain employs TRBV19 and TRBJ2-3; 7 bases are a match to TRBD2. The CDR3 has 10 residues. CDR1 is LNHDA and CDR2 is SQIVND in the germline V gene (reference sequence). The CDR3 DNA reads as TGTGATCCGGGGGGAGATACGCAGTATTTT. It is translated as CDPGGDTQYF.

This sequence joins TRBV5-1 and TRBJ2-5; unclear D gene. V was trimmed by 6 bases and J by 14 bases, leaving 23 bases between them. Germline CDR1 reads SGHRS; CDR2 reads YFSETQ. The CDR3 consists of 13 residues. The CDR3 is CASTTTPTAEPYF. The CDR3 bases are TGCGCCAGCACCACCACCCCGACGGCGGAACCTTACTTC.

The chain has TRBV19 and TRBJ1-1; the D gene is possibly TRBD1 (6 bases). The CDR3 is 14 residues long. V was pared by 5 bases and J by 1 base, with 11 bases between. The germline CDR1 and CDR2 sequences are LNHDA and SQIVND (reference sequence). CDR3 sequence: CASSVDRPNTEAFF. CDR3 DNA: TGTGCCAGTAGTGTTGACAGGCCGAACACTGAAGCTTTCTTT.

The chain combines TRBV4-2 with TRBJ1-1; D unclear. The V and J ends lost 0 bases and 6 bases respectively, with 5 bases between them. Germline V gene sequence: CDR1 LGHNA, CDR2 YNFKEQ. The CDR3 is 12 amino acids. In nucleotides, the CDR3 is TGTGCCAGCAGCCAAGATACATCTGAAGCTTTCTTT. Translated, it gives CASSQDTSEAFF.

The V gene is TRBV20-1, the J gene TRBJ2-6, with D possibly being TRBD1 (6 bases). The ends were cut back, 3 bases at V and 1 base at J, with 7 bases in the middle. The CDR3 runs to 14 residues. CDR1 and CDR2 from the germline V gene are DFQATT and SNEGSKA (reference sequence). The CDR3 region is CSASTGSGANVLTF. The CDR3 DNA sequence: TGCAGTGCTAGTACAGGGTCTGGGGCCAACGTCCTGACTTTC.

The CDR3 reads CASEGVNTEAFF. DNA of the CDR3: TGTGCCAGCGAAGGGGTGAACACTGAAGCTTTCTTT. The chain couples TRBV7-9 to TRBJ1-1; D might be TRBD1 (5 bases). The CDR3 is 12 residues long. Trimming removed 8 bases at V and 0 bases at J, with 7 bases between. CDR1 is SEHNR and CDR2 is FQNEAQ in the germline V gene (reference sequence).

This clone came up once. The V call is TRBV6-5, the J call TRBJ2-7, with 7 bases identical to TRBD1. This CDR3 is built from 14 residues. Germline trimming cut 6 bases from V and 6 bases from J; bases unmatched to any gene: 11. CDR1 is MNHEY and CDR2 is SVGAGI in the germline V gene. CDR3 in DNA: TGTGCCAGCAGCCTTGACAGGGTGCGTGTCGAGCAGTACTTC. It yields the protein CASSLDRVRVEQYF.

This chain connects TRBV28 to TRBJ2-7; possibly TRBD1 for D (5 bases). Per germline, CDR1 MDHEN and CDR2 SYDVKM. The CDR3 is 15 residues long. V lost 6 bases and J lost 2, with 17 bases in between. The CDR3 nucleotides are TGTGCCAGCAGCTCTCCTTTCGACAGCCCCTACGAGCAGTACTTC. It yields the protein CASSSPFDSPYEQYF. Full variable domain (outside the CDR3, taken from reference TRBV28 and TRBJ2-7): DVKVTQSSRYLVKRTGEKVFLECVQDMDHENMFWYRQDPGLGLRLIYFSYDVKMKEKGDIPEGYSVSREKKERFSLILESASTNQTSMYLCASSSPFDSPYEQYFGPGTRLTVT.

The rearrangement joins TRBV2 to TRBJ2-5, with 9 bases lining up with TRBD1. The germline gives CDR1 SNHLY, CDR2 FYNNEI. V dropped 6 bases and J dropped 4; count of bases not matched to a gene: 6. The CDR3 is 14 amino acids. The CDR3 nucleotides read TGTGCCAGCAGCCCCGGGACAGGGATAGAGACCCAGTACTTC. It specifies CASSPGTGIETQYF.